The 26 T cell receptor beta chains presented below share a single source sample, sequenced in a study of metastatic and nonmetastatic thyroid tumors. Using MiXCR, TCRdb re-called clones from the PCR reads. The data show approximately 17,000 clones, about 25% seen once. Thyroid surgery was performed in patients who had received no treatment beforehand. The material sequenced was blood. The receptors were sampled from a male donor with papillary thyroid cancer or a benign thyroid nodule (not recorded which). Some clones in this sample may be carry-over from other donors' samples.

This clone was seen repeatedly, ten times or more. The rearrangement joins TRBV18 to TRBJ2-7; 9 bases map to TRBD1. V lost 3 bases to trimming and J lost 5 bases; unmatched junction nucleotides: 8. The length of the CDR3 is 15 residues. Per germline, CDR1 KGHSH and CDR2 LQKENI. This chain's CDR3 is CASSPGTGKGNEQYF. In nucleotides, the CDR3 is TGTGCCAGCTCACCCGGGACAGGGAAGGGTAACGAGCAGTACTTC.

Judged by abundance, this clone is medium-sized. The V gene is TRBV19, the J gene TRBJ2-1; D not resolved. The CDR3 runs to 15 residues. V was clipped by 3 bases and J by 0 bases, with 9 bases between them. Germline CDR1 LNHDA, CDR2 SQIVND (reference sequence). Written as DNA, the CDR3 is TGTGCCAGTAGTATGACCGCAGGCTCCTACAATGAGCAGTTCTTC. Translation gives CASSMTAGSYNEQFF.

This clone occurred many times. CDR3 region: CASSDSMTGDYNEQFF. CDR3 nucleotide sequence: TGTGCCAGCAGTGACTCGATGACAGGAGACTACAATGAGCAGTTCTTC. V gene TRBV6-4 combines with J gene TRBJ2-1; a possible D gene is TRBD1 (6 bases). CDR1 and CDR2 (germline): MRHNA, SNTAGT. Trimming took off 0 bases at V and 3 bases at J, with 12 bases between the two ends. The CDR3 has 16 residues.

This clone was observed many times. The rearrangement uses TRBV30 and TRBJ2-2; the D is unclear. There are 15 residues in the CDR3. V was trimmed by 1 base and J by 4 bases, leaving 13 bases between them. CDR1 is GTSNPN and CDR2 is SVGIG in the germline V gene (reference sequence). The CDR3 spells CAWSGVSRITGELFF. The CDR3 bases are TGTGCCTGGAGTGGAGTCTCTCGGATCACCGGGGAGCTGTTTTTT.

This clone has a count of ten or more. V usage is TRBV28 and J usage is TRBJ1-1; D ambiguous. This CDR3 has 14 residues. The V gene's germline CDR1 is MDHEN and CDR2 SYDVKM. Trimming took off 2 bases at V and 7 bases at J, with 14 bases between the two ends. The DNA of the CDR3 is TGTGCCAGCAGTTTAATCGGGCACCGGGATGAAGCTTTCTTT. This codes for CASSLIGHRDEAFF.

This clone is categorized as medium-sized. The V call is TRBV6-1, the J call TRBJ2-5; tentatively, D is TRBD1 (5 bases). CDR3 length equals 14 residues. Germline CDR1 MNHNS, CDR2 SASEGT. The V end lost 4 bases, the J end lost 2 bases, and 11 bases lay between the germline ends. CDR3 sequence: CASSATEPQETQYF. DNA of the CDR3: TGTGCCAGCAGTGCGACAGAACCTCAAGAGACCCAGTACTTC.

The J gene is TRBJ2-7, the V gene TRBV7-3, with TRBD2 as a possible D gene (7 bases). Trimming shortened V by 1 base and J by 3 bases, and 22 bases separated the two germline ends. This CDR3 contains 18 residues. CDR1 and CDR2 from the germline V gene are SGHTA and FQGTGA. The CDR3 nucleotides are TGTGCCAGCAGCTTAAGGTTGGGGGGGCAGGGTCGAATCTACGAGCAGTACTTC. Residues: CASSLRLGGQGRIYEQYF.

This clone is medium-sized within its sample. The chain carries TRBV20-1 and TRBJ1-3; the D gene is possibly TRBD1 (5 bases). Looked up from germline, CDR1 is DFQATT and CDR2 is SNEGSKA (reference sequence). The CDR3 spans 15 residues. The germline V and J ends were trimmed by 4 bases and 4 bases, with 17 bases remaining between them. CDR3 sequence reads: CSAKGPGTGGNTIYF. CDR3 DNA: TGCAGTGCTAAAGGGCCCGGGACGGGGGGAAACACCATATATTTT.

This clone occurred a few times. The rearrangement joins TRBV12-3 or TRBV12-4 to TRBJ2-7, with TRBD2 matching 9 bases. The CDR3 extends over 14 amino acids. Germline trimming cut 2 bases from V and 3 bases from J; bases unmatched to any gene: 2. CDR3 amino acids: CASSLPLAGYEQYF. The DNA of the CDR3 is TGTGCCAGCAGTTTACCACTAGCGGGCTACGAGCAGTACTTC.

By share, this clone counts as medium-sized. The rearrangement links TRBV20-1 to TRBJ1-2, with TRBD1 matching 12 bases. Germline CDR1 is DFQATT and CDR2 is SNEGSKA (reference sequence). Unmatched junction bases numbered 4, after V lost 2 bases and J lost 3 bases. CDR3 length equals 15 residues. CDR3 nucleotide sequence: TGCAGTGCTAGAACCGGGACAGGGGGCGACTATGGCTACACCTTC. It is translated as CSARTGTGGDYGYTF.

With regard to this clone: A read error may produce the germline difference seen at one junction end. This chain links TRBV14 with TRBJ1-2, with D hard to call. The CDR3 sequence is 14 residues long. Germline V gives CDR1 SGHDN, CDR2 FVKESK. CDR3 DNA: TGTGCCAGCAGCCAAGTAGGGTTAGCCTATGGCTACACCTTT. This translates into CASSQVGLAYGYTF. Full variable domain (rest looked up from reference TRBV14 and TRBJ1-2): EAGVTQFPSHSVIEKGQTVTLRCDPISGHDNLYWYRRVMGKEIKFLLHFVKESKQDESGMPNNRFLAERTGGTYSTLKVQPAELEDSGVYFCASSQVGLAYGYTFGSGTRLTVV.

This clone is medium-sized within its sample. The rearrangement links TRBV28 to TRBJ1-5; D not resolved. V was clipped by 6 bases and J by 2 bases, with 11 bases between them. Per the germline V gene, CDR1 is MDHEN and CDR2 is SYDVKM. CDR3 length: 14 residues. The CDR3 spells CASRPRGGNQPQHF. For the CDR3, the DNA is TGTGCCAGCAGGCCACGCGGAGGCAATCAGCCCCAGCATTTT.

CDR3 residues: CASSQALQGASGNTIYF. The DNA for the CDR3 is TGTGCCAGCAGCCAAGCCCTACAGGGTGCGTCCGGAAACACCATATATTTT. The rearrangement joins TRBV3-1 to TRBJ1-3; weak D call: TRBD1 (6 bases). Germline assignment: CDR1 LGHDT and CDR2 YNNKEL (reference sequence). Trimming cost V 1 base and J 4 bases, with 17 bases left between them. The CDR3 contains 17 residues. Together with reference TRBV3-1 and TRBJ1-3, the CDR3 gives the full variable domain: DTAVSQTPKYLVTQMGNDKSIKCEQNLGHDTMYWYKQDSKKFLKIMFSYNNKELIINETVPNRFSPKSPDKAHLNLHINSLELGDSAVYFCASSQALQGASGNTIYFGEGSWLTVV.

The rearrangement joins TRBV4-3 to TRBJ1-3; D is ambiguous. The CDR3 runs 13 residues. Trimming removed 2 bases from V and 0 bases from J, with 2 bases in between. Per germline, CDR1 LGHNA and CDR2 YSLEER. CDR3 nucleotides: TGCGCCAGCAGCCAAACCTCTGGAAACACCATATATTTT. It is translated as CASSQTSGNTIYF.

This clone ranks as medium-sized. The rearrangement joins TRBV20-1 to TRBJ2-7; D ambiguous. CDR3 length: 13 amino acids. Germline loops: CDR1 DFQATT, CDR2 SNEGSKA (reference sequence). The ends were cut back, 3 bases at V and 5 bases at J, with 14 bases in the middle. The CDR3, as DNA: TGCAGTGCTAGTTACGTAGGGTTAGACGAGCAGTACTTC. Protein sequence: CSASYVGLDEQYF.

At least ten counts were recorded for this clone. The chain employs TRBV3-1 and TRBJ2-7; no firm D call. Germline V gene data show CDR1 as LGHDT and CDR2 as YNNKEL (reference sequence). Trimming shortened V by 4 bases and J by 4 bases, and 11 bases separated the two germline ends. This CDR3 has 13 amino acids. The CDR3 DNA is TGTGCCAGCAGCCGCGGTCGGGTTTACGAGCAGTACTTC. It specifies CASSRGRVYEQYF.

V gene TRBV2 combines with J gene TRBJ1-3; a possible D gene is TRBD1 (6 bases). This CDR3 contains 21 residues. The V end lost 1 base, the J end lost 0 bases, and 25 bases lay between the germline ends. From germline, CDR1 is SNHLY and CDR2 FYNNEI. CDR3 protein: CASSEVVVIFAGDSSGNTIYF. In nucleotides, the CDR3 is TGTGCCAGCAGTGAAGTGGTAGTTATTTTTGCAGGGGATAGCTCTGGAAACACCATATATTTT. Using reference TRBV2 and TRBJ1-3 for the parts outside the CDR3, the full variable domain is EPEVTQTPSHQVTQMGQEVILRCVPISNHLYFYWYRQILGQKVEFLVSFYNNEISEKSEIFDDQFSVERPDGSNFTLKIRSTKLEDSAMYFCASSEVVVIFAGDSSGNTIYFGEGSWLTVV.

Ten or more counts support this clone. This may arise from a read error, as a much more abundant clone is one base away. Other DNA variants within this sample encode the same CDR3. The chain has TRBV27 and TRBJ2-3; D uncertain. CDR1 is MNHEY, CDR2 SMNVEV, per germline (reference sequence). This CDR3 region has 13 residues. Trimming removed 3 bases from V and 2 bases from J, with 6 bases in between. In DNA, the CDR3 is TGTGCCAGCAGTTTCCCCCACACAGATACGCAGTATTTT. Protein: CASSFPHTDTQYF.

This clone was seen repeatedly, ten times or more. The chain carries TRBV11-2 and TRBJ2-5; D is perhaps TRBD2 (5 bases). The CDR3 covers 11 residues. Germline assignment: CDR1 SGHAT and CDR2 FQNNGV. With 6 bases removed from V and 10 bases from J, the gap between germline ends came to 12 bases. The CDR3 DNA sequence: TGTGCCAGCAGTCCGGGGATTGACCAGTACTTC. The encoded protein is CASSPGIDQYF.

Turning to this clone: The junction departs from germline at one end; a sequencing error may be responsible. This rearrangement joins TRBV12-3 or TRBV12-4 to TRBJ2-7, with 9 nucleotides matching TRBD1. This CDR3 is built from 14 residues. CDR3 sequence reads: CASRAGTGLYERYF. CDR3 sequence (DNA): TGTGCCAGCAGAGCCGGGACAGGGCTCTACGAGCGGTACTTC.

This chain links TRBV4-1 with TRBJ2-7; the D gene could be TRBD1 or TRBD2 (5 bases each). Trimming took 1 base from V and 1 from J, leaving 20 bases between them. Per germline, CDR1 MGHRA and CDR2 YSYEKL. The CDR3 has 18 amino acids. For the CDR3, the DNA is TGCGCCAGCAGCCAAGTCTTAGGAGTTACCGAGGGGTCCTACGAGCAGTACTTC. Translated: CASSQVLGVTEGSYEQYF.

This clone has more than one count but fewer than ten. The CDR3 spells CAIQSRGVGNEQFF. The CDR3 DNA reads as TGTGCCATCCAGAGTCGAGGAGTGGGGAATGAGCAGTTCTTC. This chain joins TRBV10-3 and TRBJ2-1; no firm D call. Trimming left V 8 bases short and J 7 bases short, with 18 bases between. From germline, CDR1 is ENHRY and CDR2 SYGVKD. The CDR3 is 14 amino acids.

V gene TRBV13 combines with J gene TRBJ1-2; D gene ambiguous. In germline, CDR1 is PRHDT, CDR2 FYEKMQ (reference sequence). V gave up 0 bases and J gave up 2 bases, with 7 bases separating them. The CDR3 spans 14 residues. The CDR3 is CASSLGPGNYGYTF. In DNA, the CDR3 is TGTGCCAGCAGCTTAGGCCCGGGGAACTATGGCTACACCTTC.

This clone was counted at least ten times. The chain employs TRBV9 and TRBJ2-1, with 8 bases aligning to TRBD2. The CDR3 contains 16 residues. The junction had 7 bases not matched to a gene; V was cut back by 2 bases and J by 3 bases. Germline loops: CDR1 SGDLS, CDR2 YYNGEE. The CDR3 DNA follows: TGTGCCAGCAGCGTGTCCGGGACTAGGGGCTACAATGAGCAGTTCTTC. Translated: CASSVSGTRGYNEQFF.

Points on this clone: Mismatch with germline at one junction end may stem from a read error. The chain carries TRBV18 and TRBJ2-2; D unresolved. The CDR3 length is 17 residues. Germline V gene lookup returns CDR1 KGHSH and CDR2 LQKENI. The CDR3 region has the DNA TGTGCCAGCCCACCTAAGGAGCCCGCAGGGAACACCGGGGAGCTGTTTTTT. Its protein is CASPPKEPAGNTGELFF.

In this sample, this clone turned up many times. This chain uses TRBV24-1 with TRBJ2-1; 7 bases line up with TRBD1. Germline-derived CDR1 and CDR2 are KGHDR and SFDVKD. The CDR3 is 16 amino acids. V lost 4 bases and J lost 8; bases outside the gene matches: 13. The chain's CDR3 is CATSDQGDSRPYEQFF. Written as DNA, the CDR3 is TGTGCCACCAGTGACCAGGGGGACAGTCGTCCGTATGAGCAGTTCTTC.